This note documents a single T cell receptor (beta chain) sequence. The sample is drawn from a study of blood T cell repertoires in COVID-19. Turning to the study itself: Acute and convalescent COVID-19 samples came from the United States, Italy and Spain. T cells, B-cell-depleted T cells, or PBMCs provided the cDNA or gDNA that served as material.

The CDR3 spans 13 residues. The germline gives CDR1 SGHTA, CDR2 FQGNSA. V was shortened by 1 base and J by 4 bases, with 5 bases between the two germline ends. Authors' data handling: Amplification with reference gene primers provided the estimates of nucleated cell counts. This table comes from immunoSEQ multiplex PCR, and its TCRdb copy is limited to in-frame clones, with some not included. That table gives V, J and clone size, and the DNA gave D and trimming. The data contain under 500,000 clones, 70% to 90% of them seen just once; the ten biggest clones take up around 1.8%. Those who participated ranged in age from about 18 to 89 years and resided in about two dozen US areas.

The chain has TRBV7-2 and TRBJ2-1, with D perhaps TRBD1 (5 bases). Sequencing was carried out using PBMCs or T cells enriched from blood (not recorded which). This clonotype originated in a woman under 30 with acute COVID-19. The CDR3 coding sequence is TGTGCCAGCAGCTTAGGACAGTACAATGAGCAGTTCTTC. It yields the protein CASSLGQYNEQFF.